The 28 T cell receptor beta chains below were found in one sample sequenced in a study of T cells in Graves' hyperthyroidism and ophthalmopathy. The TCR beta CDR3 regions underwent amplification using RNA transcripts as the source. First-round RT-PCR of the TCR CDR3 relied on the HTBI primer set. From the multiplex PCR reads, TCRdb called clonotypes with MiXCR, one entry per CDR3 protein. The table lists under 450,000 distinct CDR3 sequences, less than 20% of them singletons, with around 7.7% in the top ten. The source material was blood. The receptors were gathered from a woman under 30 with Graves' hyperthyroidism.

This clonotype has at least ten counts. The V and J genes are TRBV11-3 and TRBJ1-1; possible D gene TRBD1, 5 bases. Trimming cost V 5 bases and J 6 bases, with 16 bases left between them. The CDR3 length is 14 residues. Germline V gene lookup returns CDR1 SGHNT and CDR2 YENEEA. This CDR3 is CASSPSRGVPEAFF. The CDR3 DNA reads TGTGCCAGCAGCCCCTCAAGGGGTGTCCCTGAAGCTTTCTTT.

This clonotype was seen ten or more times. The chain uses TRBV6-1 and TRBJ2-3, with 9 bases fitting TRBD2. CDR1 and CDR2 (germline): MNHNS, SASEGT. This CDR3 has 18 residues. V shed 2 bases, J shed 1 base, and the junction held 10 bases outside the gene matches. The DNA for the CDR3 is TGTGCCAGCAGTGAAAGTGTCGGCGGCGGGGGGGGCACAGATACGCAGTATTTT. It codes for CASSESVGGGGGTDTQYF.

This clonotype was counted many times. The CDR3 region has the DNA TGTGCCAGCAGCCCCCAGCAGGGGGGGATCTACGAGCAGTACTTC. Translating gives CASSPQQGGIYEQYF. V usage is TRBV7-3 and J usage is TRBJ2-7; tentatively, D is TRBD1 or TRBD2 (7 bases each). Germline V CDR1 and CDR2: SGHTA, FQGTGA. Deletions cut 5 bases from V and 3 bases from J, with 17 bases between. The CDR3 extends over 15 amino acids. The whole variable domain, remainder taken from reference TRBV7-3 and TRBJ2-7, is GAGVSQTPSNKVTEKGKYVELRCDPISGHTALYWYRQSLGQGPEFLIYFQGTGAADDSGLPNDRFFAVRPEGSVSTLKIQRTERGDSAVYLCASSPQQGGIYEQYFGPGTRLTVT.

This clonotype was seen ten or more times. The V and J genes are TRBV28 and TRBJ1-4, with D maybe TRBD1 (6 bases). The germline V gene encodes CDR1 MDHEN and CDR2 SYDVKM. The CDR3 extends over 16 amino acids. The V end was cut by 5 bases, the J end by 10 bases, with 23 bases between. The CDR3 region is CASSEIRDPGRGKLFF. CDR3 nucleotide sequence: TGTGCCAGCAGTGAAATCAGGGATCCAGGCAGGGGAAAACTGTTTTTT.

Ten or more counts support this clonotype. V and J are TRBV30 and TRBJ2-7, with 7 bases fitting TRBD2. Looked up from germline, CDR1 is GTSNPN and CDR2 is SVGIG (reference sequence). There are 13 residues in the CDR3. V trimming: 2 bases; J trimming: 4 bases; junction bases outside the gene matches: 5. CDR3 region: CAWSRSSGYEQYF. DNA for the CDR3: TGTGCCTGGAGTAGAAGTAGCGGGTACGAGCAGTACTTC.

The chain joins TRBV18 to TRBJ2-3; D gene unclear. CDR1 is KGHSH, CDR2 LQKENI, per germline. Trimming left V 0 bases short and J 4 bases short, with 5 bases between. This CDR3 is built from 13 residues. The chain's CDR3 is CASSPPRSDTQYF. DNA of the CDR3: TGTGCCAGCTCACCACCCAGGTCAGATACGCAGTATTTT.

As to this clonotype: A much more abundant neighbour one base away suggests this may be a read error. The missing conserved phenylalanine or tryptophan at the end of this CDR3 makes a read error likely. J is TRBJ1-1 and V is TRBV29-1; D is unresolved. This CDR3 spans 11 amino acids. Germline V gene data show CDR1 as SQVTM and CDR2 as ANQGSEA. With 2 bases removed from V and 4 bases from J, the gap between germline ends came to 5 bases. CDR3 protein: CSVERPTEAFS. The DNA of the CDR3 is TGCAGCGTTGAAAGGCCCACTGAAGCTTTCTCT.

This rearrangement joins TRBV19 to TRBJ2-2; D gene ambiguous. V shed 5 bases and J shed 3 bases, with 16 bases lying between them. This CDR3 contains 16 residues. In germline, CDR1 is LNHDA, CDR2 SQIVND (reference sequence). CDR3 sequence: CASSGNGARDTGELFF. CDR3 DNA: TGTGCCAGTAGTGGTAATGGAGCAAGAGACACCGGGGAGCTGTTTTTT.

This clonotype occurred many times. The V call is TRBV29-1, the J call TRBJ1-4; 7 positions agree with TRBD1. The junction had 7 bases not matched to a gene; V was cut back by 7 bases and J by 5 bases. This CDR3 is built from 13 residues. The V gene's germline CDR1 is SQVTM and CDR2 ANQGSEA. CDR3 DNA sequence: TGCAGCGCCCGGACAGGCTCAAATGAAAAACTGTTTTTT. It codes for CSARTGSNEKLFF.

Many counts were recorded for this clonotype. The rearrangement links TRBV3-1 to TRBJ1-2, with a weak D call TRBD1 (5 bases). Germline V gene data show CDR1 as LGHDT and CDR2 as YNNKEL (reference sequence). V lost 3 bases to trimming and J lost 0 bases, with 11 bases between them. The CDR3 spans 15 residues. The CDR3, as DNA: TGTGCCAGCAGCCAGGCCCAGGGAACTAACTATGGCTACACCTTC. The encoded protein is CASSQAQGTNYGYTF.

A remark on this clonotype: A much larger clone lies a single base off, so this may be a read error. The chain is built from TRBV19 and TRBJ2-5; perhaps TRBD2 as D (7 bases). The ends were cut back, 6 bases at V and 5 bases at J, with 16 bases in the middle. Germline V gene data show CDR1 as LNHDA and CDR2 as SQIVND (reference sequence). CDR3 length: 14 amino acids. The CDR3 sequence is CASRAAGAYETQYF. The CDR3 DNA is TGTGCCAGTAGGGCCGCGGGGGCATACGAGACCCAGTACTTC.

The chain has TRBV20-1 and TRBJ2-5; 7 positions agree with TRBD1. The CDR3 spans 12 residues. Trimming cost V 6 bases and J 5 bases; bases outside gene matches: 6. The germline V gene has CDR1 DFQATT and CDR2 SNEGSKA (reference sequence). CDR3 nucleotide sequence: TGCAGTGCAGACACAGGGGTGGAGACCCAGTACTTC. This gives the protein CSADTGVETQYF.

This clonotype was picked up many times. The chain recombines TRBV6-1 with TRBJ2-7; TRBD2 matches 11 bases. The CDR3 is made up of 15 amino acids. Germline CDR1 reads MNHNS; CDR2 reads SASEGT. Losses at the gene ends were 6 bases for V and 3 bases for J; bases not matched to a gene: 7. The CDR3 coding sequence is TGTGCCAGCAGAAGAGGGACTAGCGGCCTCTACGAGCAGTACTTC. Amino acids: CASRRGTSGLYEQYF.

This clonotype was observed many times. The chain is built from TRBV18 and TRBJ2-7; D gene ambiguous. CDR1 is KGHSH, CDR2 LQKENI, per germline. V was cut by 0 bases and J by 5 bases, with 14 bases left in between. There are 15 residues in the CDR3. The CDR3 sequence: CASSPPATVQDEQYF. Here the CDR3 DNA reads TGTGCCAGCTCACCACCGGCAACTGTCCAGGACGAGCAGTACTTC. Together with reference TRBV18 and TRBJ2-7, the CDR3 gives the full variable domain: NAGVMQNPRHLVRRRGQEARLRCSPMKGHSHVYWYRQLPEEGLKFMVYLQKENIIDESGMPKERFSAEFPKEGPSILRIQQVVRGDSAAYFCASSPPATVQDEQYFGPGTRLTVT.

Only a few counts were recorded for this clonotype. The chain employs TRBV4-2 and TRBJ2-3, with 12 bases identical to TRBD2. V dropped 1 base and J dropped 6; count of bases not matched to a gene: 5. Per the germline V gene, CDR1 is LGHNA and CDR2 is YNFKEQ. This CDR3 is built from 16 residues. In DNA form, the CDR3 reads TGTGCCAGCAGCCAAGGTTCTAGCGGGGGGGCCGATACGCAGTATTTT. This gives the protein CASSQGSSGGADTQYF.

The chain has TRBV20-1 and TRBJ1-2; TRBD1 might be the D (5 bases). With 5 bases removed from V and 3 bases from J, the gap between germline ends came to 19 bases. The germline V gene encodes CDR1 DFQATT and CDR2 SNEGSKA (reference sequence). This CDR3 has 15 residues. CDR3 sequence reads: CSAEKGHTGDYGYTF. CDR3 DNA sequence: TGCAGTGCTGAAAAGGGTCATACAGGAGACTATGGCTACACCTTC.

This clonotype was seen ten or more times. The rearrangement joins TRBV20-1 to TRBJ2-3, with TRBD2 matching 9 bases. Trimming removed 0 bases from V and 0 bases from J; junction bases left unmatched: 10. The CDR3 runs 18 residues. Looked up from germline, CDR1 is DFQATT and CDR2 is SNEGSKA (reference sequence). The CDR3 DNA follows: TGCAGTGCTAGAGATCTCGGGTTTGCGGGGGGGAGCACAGATACGCAGTATTTT. Its translation: CSARDLGFAGGSTDTQYF.

This clonotype was detected ten times or more. The chain has TRBV2 and TRBJ1-5; unclear D gene. Trimming removed 5 bases from V and 5 bases from J, with 10 bases in between. CDR1 and CDR2 (germline): SNHLY, FYNNEI. This CDR3 is 13 amino acids long. This CDR3 reads CASSSGGDQPQHF. As DNA, the CDR3 is TGTGCCAGCAGTTCGGGTGGAGATCAGCCCCAGCATTTT. Full variable domain (rest looked up from reference TRBV2 and TRBJ1-5): EPEVTQTPSHQVTQMGQEVILRCVPISNHLYFYWYRQILGQKVEFLVSFYNNEISEKSEIFDDQFSVERPDGSNFTLKIRSTKLEDSAMYFCASSSGGDQPQHFGDGTRLSIL.

This clonotype was observed at least ten times. The chain couples TRBV3-1 to TRBJ1-1, with a possible D match to TRBD1 (5 bases). This CDR3 has 15 amino acids. From germline, CDR1 is LGHDT and CDR2 YNNKEL (reference sequence). The V and J ends lost 0 bases and 2 bases respectively, with 10 bases between them. The CDR3 sequence: CASSQETVLNTEAFF. In DNA form, the CDR3 reads TGTGCCAGCAGCCAAGAGACAGTTTTAAACACTGAAGCTTTCTTT. The whole variable domain, remainder taken from reference TRBV3-1 and TRBJ1-1, is DTAVSQTPKYLVTQMGNDKSIKCEQNLGHDTMYWYKQDSKKFLKIMFSYNNKELIINETVPNRFSPKSPDKAHLNLHINSLELGDSAVYFCASSQETVLNTEAFFGQGTRLTVV.

DNA of the CDR3: TGTGCCACCAGCAGGAACACCGGGGAGCTGTTTTTT. Its protein product is CATSRNTGELFF. This chain joins TRBV15 and TRBJ2-2; D gene unclear. V dropped 3 bases and J dropped 1 base, with 0 bases sitting between them. The germline gives CDR1 LNHNV, CDR2 YYDKDF (reference sequence). This CDR3 is 12 amino acids long.

This clonotype was recorded many times. The chain employs TRBV6-1 and TRBJ1-5; D unclear. The CDR3 contains 15 residues. Trimming took 8 bases from V and 2 from J, leaving 16 bases between them. Germline-derived CDR1 and CDR2 are MNHNS and SASEGT. The CDR3 DNA is TGTGCCAGCCTCCCGCGCACAGATGGCAATCAGCCCCAGCATTTT. It is translated as CASLPRTDGNQPQHF.

This clonotype was seen a few times. The rearrangement joins TRBV6-1 to TRBJ1-6, with a tentative D call TRBD1 (5 bases). The CDR3 runs to 13 residues. With 6 bases removed from V and 10 bases from J, the gap between germline ends came to 13 bases. Germline CDR1 and CDR2: MNHNS and SASEGT. CDR3 coding DNA: TGTGCCAGCAGCCCGGACACTCCATCACCCCTCCACTTT. It codes for CASSPDTPSPLHF.

V is TRBV3-1 and J is TRBJ1-1, with TRBD1 matching 8 bases. V gave up 4 bases and J gave up 1 base; unmatched junction bases: 11. The germline V gene encodes CDR1 LGHDT and CDR2 YNNKEL (reference sequence). CDR3 length equals 17 residues. The CDR3 DNA reads TGTGCCAGCAGCCCATTTCCAAGACAGGGGCCGAACACTGAAGCTTTCTTT. Its protein product is CASSPFPRQGPNTEAFF.

Ten or more counts support this clonotype. This sequence joins TRBV3-1 and TRBJ2-7, with 7 bases lining up with TRBD2. The germline V gene has CDR1 LGHDT and CDR2 YNNKEL (reference sequence). The CDR3 spans 14 residues. Trimming took 3 bases from V and 4 from J; bases not matched to a gene: 6. The CDR3 protein is CASSHSAGAYEQYF. The CDR3 DNA is TGTGCCAGCAGCCATAGCGCGGGAGCATACGAGCAGTACTTC.

There are many counts of this clonotype. The chain combines TRBV10-3 with TRBJ2-1; the match to TRBD2 covers 13 bases. The germline V gene encodes CDR1 ENHRY and CDR2 SYGVKD. Losses at the gene ends were 7 bases for V and 8 bases for J; bases not matched to a gene: 14. The CDR3 is made up of 17 amino acids. The CDR3 reads CAITLAQGLAGSDEQFF. DNA for the CDR3: TGTGCCATCACTCTGGCCCAGGGACTAGCGGGGTCGGATGAGCAGTTCTTC.

This clonotype occurred a few times. The gene calls are TRBV14 and TRBJ1-1, with D uncertain. Deletions cut 7 bases from V and 4 bases from J, with 10 bases between. The germline CDR1 and CDR2 sequences are SGHDN and FVKESK. The CDR3 loop spans 12 amino acids. Here the CDR3 DNA reads TGTGCCAGCACCCCAGTTGGCACTGAAGCTTTCTTT. This encodes CASTPVGTEAFF.

The J gene is TRBJ2-2, the V gene TRBV29-1, with D hard to call. Trimming pared 6 bases from V and 6 bases from J, leaving 5 bases between. Germline-derived CDR1 and CDR2 are SQVTM and ANQGSEA. The CDR3 is made up of 10 amino acids. CDR3 region: CSVLAGELFF. CDR3 nucleotide sequence: TGCAGCGTCCTTGCCGGGGAGCTGTTTTTT.

There are a few counts of this clonotype. The CDR3 nucleotides read TGTGCCAGCAGCGCACGGGCGAGGGGGCAACCGGGCACCGGGGAGCTGTTTTTT. Translating gives CASSARARGQPGTGELFF. The chain couples TRBV9 to TRBJ2-2; 7 positions match TRBD1. Germline V gene lookup returns CDR1 SGDLS and CDR2 YYNGEE. Trimming removed 3 bases from V and 4 bases from J; junction bases left unmatched: 15. The CDR3 covers 18 residues.